This T cell receptor (beta chain) was found in a study of blood T cell repertoires in COVID-19. Study-level information: Sites across the United States, Italy and Spain contributed samples from acute and convalescent COVID-19. Sample material is recorded as cDNA or gDNA derived from T cells, B-cell-depleted T cells, or PBMCs.

V was trimmed by 0 bases and J by 1 base, leaving 10 bases between them. Germline loops: CDR1 SGHRS, CDR2 YFSETQ. The CDR3 is made up of 15 amino acids. In the source study's methods: Nucleated cell number was recorded as an estimate derived from reference gene primer amplification. The repertoire was sequenced with immunoSEQ multiplex PCR; TCRdb's copy has only in-frame clones and lacks some. That table is the source of V, J and clone size, and D and trimming were worked out from the DNA. The sample consists of 200,000 or so clones, around four fifths of them appearing once. The clonotype originates from a woman aged 55-70 years who had recovered from COVID-19. The specimen was peripheral blood. The rearrangement joins TRBV5-1 to TRBJ2-5; D perhaps matches TRBD1 (5 bases). CDR3 bases: TGCGCCAGCAGCTTGGGCGACAGACTCCAAGAGACCCAGTACTTC. Translation: CASSLGDRLQETQYF.